This TCR beta chain was sequenced in a study of T cell responses to AZD1222 COVID-19 vaccine. At the level of the study: Pooled samples include second doses given at about 4 or 12 weeks.

Germline-derived CDR1 and CDR2 are MDHEN and SYDVKM. The CDR3 runs 11 residues. The V end lost 5 bases, the J end lost 8 bases, and 6 bases lay between the germline ends. Study results and caveats: Donors were mostly white British, more females; clonal diversity possibly underestimated. The CD4 TCRs associated with vaccination extended across spike and predominated at 160-218 and 743-854.

On this clone: Antigen unknown.

Some clones are missing from TCRdb's copy, which holds only in-frame ones; the method was immunoSEQ multiplex PCR. The sample lists roughly 100,000 clones, roughly 84% occurring once. The sequenced sample was peripheral blood, obtained on day 0 of AZD1222 vaccination. The clonotype was recovered from an adult in good health. The chain combines TRBV28 with TRBJ1-4; D uncertain. Here the CDR3 DNA reads TGTGCCAGCAGTCCATCCGAAAAACTGTTTTTT. Its translation is CASSPSEKLFF.